These T cell receptor beta chains were read from a single sample in a study of cytomegalovirus exposure and HLA in healthy donors. Here immunoSEQ multiplex PCR was the method, and the copy in TCRdb shows in-frame clones only, minus some. The sample records about 160,000 clones, around 82% being singletons. The specimen sequenced was PBMCs. Receptors were obtained from a male donor in good health and CMV-seronegative. Each CDR3 is given with its conserved first and last residue. D genes are given only for firm matches. Clone size is shown for a subset of rows, as once, few, many or a class of expanded clone.

j_call,clone_size,d_call,v_call,cdr3_nt,cdr3_aa
TRBJ2-5,-,-,TRBV6-4,TGTGCCAGCAGTGACTCGGGCACTCCAGGGGAGACCCAGTACTTC,CASSDSGTPGETQYF
TRBJ1-1,-,-,TRBV10-3,TGTGCCATCATCCCAGATAACAGGGCCACTGAAGCTTTCTTT,CAIIPDNRATEAFF
TRBJ2-7,-,-,TRBV15,TGTGCCACCAGCAGAGGCCCCTCCCGGGAGCAGTACTTC,CATSRGPSREQYF
TRBJ1-6,-,-,TRBV27,TGTGCCAGCAGTTTATCGTCCCGGACTGATTCACCCCTCCACTTT,CASSLSSRTDSPLHF
TRBJ2-5,-,TRBD2,TRBV9,TGTGCCAGCAGCGATGGACTAGCGGCTTCTCAAGAGACCCAGTACTTC,CASSDGLAASQETQYF
TRBJ2-5,-,-,TRBV4-2,TGTGCCAGCAGCCAAGATGGTTTCGGCGGCGGGGAGACCCAGTACTTC,CASSQDGFGGGETQYF
TRBJ1-1,-,-,TRBV7-7,TGTGCCAGCAGCCAGTGGTCAGGGACTGAAGCTTTCTTT,CASSQWSGTEAFF
TRBJ2-5,-,-,TRBV7-9,TGTTCCAGCAGCAGTAATACGAGAGGGAACACGGAGACCCAGTACTTC,CSSSSNTRGNTETQYF
TRBJ2-1,-,TRBD2,TRBV7-6,TGTGCCAGCAGCCTTCGTGGCGGGAGCTCCTACAATGAGCAGTTCTTC,CASSLRGGSSYNEQFF
TRBJ2-2,-,-,TRBV2,TGTGCCAGCAGTTCGAACGGGGACTGGGGGCTGTTTTTT,CASSSNGDWGLFF
TRBJ2-3,once,-,TRBV13,TGTGCCAGCCAACTCCGCGGGATCCGCACAGATACGCAGTATTTT,CASQLRGIRTDTQYF
TRBJ2-5,-,-,TRBV27,TGTGCCGTGGGGGGATCGGAGACCCAGTACTTC,CAVGGSETQYF
TRBJ2-7,-,TRBD1,TRBV6-1,TGTGCCAGCAGTGTGACTGGGACAGGCCCCTACGAGCAGTACTTC,CASSVTGTGPYEQYF
TRBJ2-7,-,TRBD1,TRBV29-1,TGCAGCGCCACGGACAGGGGGAACGAGCAGTACTTC,CSATDRGNEQYF
TRBJ2-7,-,-,TRBV5-1,TGCGCCAGCAGCTTGAGCGGAGAGCTTATCGAGCAGTACTTC,CASSLSGELIEQYF
TRBJ1-1,-,-,TRBV2,TGTGCCAGCGGCGGCCGGGGGAACACTGAAGCTTTCTTT,CASGGRGNTEAFF
TRBJ2-3,-,-,TRBV11-2,TGTGCCAGCAGCGCTGCTCGCGGTAGCACAGATACGCAGTATTTT,CASSAARGSTDTQYF
TRBJ2-3,-,TRBD2,TRBV28,TGTGCCACCTTAAGGGCTAGCGGTGCAGATACGCAGTATTTT,CATLRASGADTQYF
TRBJ1-5,-,-,TRBV7-2,TGTGCCAGCAATCAGGGGACGGGGCAGCCCCAGCATTTT,CASNQGTGQPQHF
TRBJ2-7,-,TRBD2,TRBV27,TGTGCCAGCAGTTTATCGCTGACATCCGGACTAGCGTGGGCCTACGAGCAGTACTTC,CASSLSLTSGLAWAYEQYF
TRBJ1-6,-,-,TRBV19,TGTGCCAGTAGACCGGGTCCCCGGGGGTCCGGACTAGAATCACCCCTCCACTTT,CASRPGPRGSGLESPLHF
TRBJ2-3,-,TRBD1,TRBV7-3,TGTGCCAGCAGCTTTACCCGAGGGACAGGGGCGGGGACAGATACGCAGTATTTT,CASSFTRGTGAGTDTQYF
TRBJ2-5,-,-,TRBV7-9,TGTGCCAGCAGCCTTAAGGGGCGAGTGGAGACCCAGTACTTC,CASSLKGRVETQYF
TRBJ2-2,few,TRBD2,TRBV9,TGTGCCAGCAGCGTATCCGCGGGGGGGCTAGGGGACACCGGGGAGCTGTTTTTT,CASSVSAGGLGDTGELFF
TRBJ2-1,-,-,TRBV27,TGTGCCAGCAGTTTGTATGGGCCGAGCAATGAGCAGTTCTTC,CASSLYGPSNEQFF
TRBJ2-6,few,-,TRBV5-1,TGCGCCAGCAGCTTGGGGGCTACAGGGTCTGGGGCCAACGTCCTGACTTTC,CASSLGATGSGANVLTF
TRBJ2-1,-,TRBD1,TRBV7-3,TGTGCCAGCACCTCGGGCAGGCGGCCCCTGGGACAGGAAGAGCAGTTCTTC,CASTSGRRPLGQEEQFF
TRBJ2-1,-,TRBD2,TRBV6-5,TGTGCCAGCAGAACTAGCGGCCATGGGTCCAATGAGCAGTTCTTC,CASRTSGHGSNEQFF
TRBJ1-1,-,-,TRBV19,TGTGCCAGTAGGGACCCCGGAGGCACTGAAGCTTTCTTT,CASRDPGGTEAFF
TRBJ2-2,-,TRBD2,TRBV28,TGTGCCAGCAGTTTGGGGGGGGCCGGGGAGCTGTTTTTT,CASSLGGAGELFF
TRBJ1-6,-,-,TRBV6-6,TGTGCCAGCAGTTATTTAGGAGGGGCCCTACCATCACCCCTCCACTTT,CASSYLGGALPSPLHF
TRBJ2-7,once,-,TRBV4-1,TGCGCCAGCAGCCCGGAGGAGGGTATCTACGAGCAGTACTTC,CASSPEEGIYEQYF
TRBJ2-3,-,-,TRBV7-8,TGTGCCATCCACCAGGGGCCCTATAGCACAGATACGCAGTATTTT,CAIHQGPYSTDTQYF
TRBJ1-3,-,-,TRBV6-6,TGTGCCAGCGTTGAGGTCTTTGGAAACACCATATATTTT,CASVEVFGNTIYF
TRBJ1-1,once,TRBD1,TRBV6-1,TGTGCCAGCAGTGGGACAGGAGGTATGAACACTGAAGCTTTCTTT,CASSGTGGMNTEAFF
TRBJ1-2,-,TRBD1,TRBV5-1,TGCGCCAGCAGCTTGCACACAGGGGCCTATGGCTACACCTTC,CASSLHTGAYGYTF
TRBJ1-5,-,-,TRBV6-5,TGTGCCAGCAGTTACGCAGCGGCGGGATATCAGCCCCAGCATTTT,CASSYAAAGYQPQHF
TRBJ1-1,-,TRBD1,TRBV12-5,TGTGCTAGCTCAGGGGGCACTGAAGCTTTCTTT,CASSGGTEAFF
TRBJ2-7,once,TRBD2,TRBV5-1,TGCGCCAGCAGCTTGGCTCGGACTAGCGGGGTCTCCTACGAGCAGTACTTC,CASSLARTSGVSYEQYF
TRBJ1-2,-,-,TRBV6-5,TGTGCTAGCGCAGGCCCTAACTATGGCTACACCTTC,CASAGPNYGYTF
TRBJ1-3,-,-,TRBV25-1,TGTGCCAGCAGTGGGTACAGCCGACATACTGGAAACACCATATATTTT,CASSGYSRHTGNTIYF
TRBJ1-2,-,TRBD1,TRBV19,TGTGCCAGTAGTACCCGGGGAACAGGGGGAAATAACTATGGCTACACCTTC,CASSTRGTGGNNYGYTF